The 14 T cell receptor beta chains presented below share a single source sample, sequenced in a study of T cells in women clearing cervical HPV infection. Produced via immunoSEQ multiplex PCR; TCRdb's table is partial and in-frame only. Recorded here are 25,000 to 35,000 clones; the top ten clones represent around 9.2%. Sequencing was done on a sample of blood buffy coat. These receptors all come from a woman aged 18 to 75 with a cervical HPV16 infection that either progressed to CIN3+ or cleared (not recorded which).

For this clone: The CDR3 goes on 3 residues after the read ends, and that part is filled in from the germline J gene. This sequence joins TRBV5-1 and TRBJ2-2; TRBD1 matches at 7 bases. The CDR3 has 14 residues. Germline V CDR1 and CDR2: SGHRS, YFSETQ. The CDR3 bases that were read are TGCGCCAGCAGCTTTGACAGGGATGTTTCACCG. It yields the protein CASSFDRDVSP. The entire CDR3 sequence reads CASSFDRDVSPLFF.

On this clone: The DNA ends 3 residues before the CDR3 does, and the rest of the CDR3 is filled in from the germline J gene. The chain recombines TRBV5-3 with TRBJ1-2; no definite D call. TRBV5-3 belongs to the ORF category, with a function that is uncertain. This CDR3 is built from 15 residues. With 1 base removed from V and 4 bases from J, the gap between germline ends came to 14 bases. The part of the CDR3 DNA that was read is TGTGCCAGAAGCTTGTTACTCGTACTTCCCTATGGC. It codes for CARSLLLVLPYG. The CDR3 in full is CARSLLLVLPYGYTF.

To note about this clone: Sequencing ends 3 residues short of the CDR3 end; the germline J gene provides the rest. J is TRBJ1-5 and V is TRBV20-1; a weak D match, TRBD1 (5 bases). V was clipped by 5 bases and J by 2 bases, with 10 bases between them. The CDR3 runs to 13 residues. Germline V gene lookup returns CDR1 DFQATT and CDR2 SNEGSKA (reference sequence). The CDR3 spells CSARGRGNQPQHF. The DNA read from the CDR3 is TGCAGTGCTCGGGGGAGGGGCAATCAGCCC.

Note on this clone: The CDR3 extends 3 residues past the end of the read, so its final part is completed from the germline J gene. J is TRBJ2-1 and V is TRBV19; D unclear. The CDR3 is made up of 15 amino acids. V shed 3 bases and J shed 9 bases, with 18 bases lying between them. CDR1 and CDR2 (germline): LNHDA, SQIVND (reference sequence). Partial CDR3 DNA: TGTGCCAGTAGTATGTTAGGGCCCCTAAGCTCTGAG. Protein sequence: CASSMLGPLSSE. The whole CDR3 protein is CASSMLGPLSSEQFF.

CDR3 bases read: TGTGCCAGCAGTCGACTAGCGGGGGGCCTCGACAATGAG. Translated: CASSRLAGGLDNE. The whole CDR3 protein is CASSRLAGGLDNEQFF. The chain joins TRBV6-2 or TRBV6-3 to TRBJ2-1; 13 nucleotides align to TRBD2. The read terminates 3 residues before the CDR3 end, so the remaining end is supplied by the germline J gene. CDR1 and CDR2 (germline): MNHEY, SVGEGT. The J segment lost 5 bases and the V segment lost 5 bases, leaving 6 bases of the junction unmatched. This CDR3 has 16 residues.

As concerns this clone: Sequencing ends 3 residues short of the CDR3 end; the germline J gene provides the rest. This sequence joins TRBV2 and TRBJ2-5, with 12 bases matching TRBD2. Germline trimming cut 5 bases from V and 4 bases from J; bases unmatched to any gene: 2. The CDR3 length is 14 residues. Per germline, CDR1 SNHLY and CDR2 FYNNEI. This CDR3 reads CASSPGLAGETQYF. Partial CDR3 DNA: TGTGCCAGCAGTCCGGGACTAGCGGGAGAGACC.

With respect to this clone: The sequence runs out 3 residues before the end of the CDR3; the remainder is reconstructed from the germline J gene. Other DNA sequences from this sample encode an identical CDR3 as well. The chain couples TRBV20-1 to TRBJ2-3; TRBD2 matches at 14 bases. V lost 6 bases to trimming and J lost 6 bases; unmatched junction nucleotides: 5. The CDR3 is 14 amino acids. The germline gives CDR1 DFQATT, CDR2 SNEGSKA (reference sequence). The CDR3 sequence: CSARLAGGPDTQYF. The CDR3 DNA, read in part, is TGCAGTGCCAGACTAGCGGGAGGGCCCGATACG.

A remark on this clone: Sequencing ends 3 residues short of the CDR3 end; the germline J gene provides the rest. The chain is built from TRBV20-1 and TRBJ2-1; the match to TRBD2 covers 11 bases. Unmatched junction bases numbered 11, after V lost 6 bases and J lost 4 bases. The CDR3 has 16 residues. Germline V gene data show CDR1 as DFQATT and CDR2 as SNEGSKA (reference sequence). CDR3 sequence: CSAIPLSSGRYNEQFF. CDR3 DNA (partial): TGCAGTGCCATCCCTCTGTCTAGCGGGAGGTACAATGAG.

Regarding this clone: The sequence runs out 3 residues before the end of the CDR3; the remainder is reconstructed from the germline J gene. V is TRBV20-1 and J is TRBJ2-3, with 8 bases that match TRBD2. The CDR3 consists of 15 residues. Looked up from germline, CDR1 is DFQATT and CDR2 is SNEGSKA (reference sequence). CDR3 protein: CSARDWQGRGETQYF. The sequenced part of the CDR3 DNA is TGCAGTGCTAGAGATTGGCAAGGGCGGGGGGAGACG.

This clone is identified as medium-sized from frequency. The CDR3 end lies 3 residues beyond the end of the read and is filled in from the germline J gene. The rearrangement joins TRBV25-1 to TRBJ1-3; D is unresolved. The length of the CDR3 is 14 residues. Germline V gives CDR1 MGHDK, CDR2 SYGVNS. V was shortened by 1 base and J by 2 bases, with 6 bases between the two germline ends. The sequenced part of the CDR3 DNA is TGTGCCAGCAGTGAATTCGGTACTGGAAACACC. As protein: CASSEFGTGNT. The whole CDR3 protein reads CASSEFGTGNTIYF. Full variable domain (rest looked up from reference TRBV25-1 and TRBJ1-3): EADIYQTPRYLVIGTGKKITLECSQTMGHDKMYWYQQDPGMELHLIHYSYGVNSTEKGDLSSESTVSRIRTEHFPLTLESARPSHTSQYLCASSEFGTGNTIYFGEGSWLTVV.

Concerning this clone itself: The sequenced fragment ends 3 residues before the CDR3 boundary, so the rest is inferred from the germline J gene. The chain uses TRBV2 and TRBJ2-7; 7 bases fit TRBD1. Trimming cost V 6 bases and J 0 bases; bases outside gene matches: 8. Germline values: CDR1 SNHLY, CDR2 FYNNEI. The CDR3 is 15 amino acids. The DNA read from the CDR3 is TGTGCCAGCAGCGATTTGACAGGGACCTCCTACGAG. Amino acids: CASSDLTGTSYE. The CDR3 in its entirety is CASSDLTGTSYEQYF.

Comment on this clone: The read ends 3 residues before the CDR3 terminus; that terminus is restored from the germline J gene. In the same sample, other DNA sequences code for this CDR3. This rearrangement joins TRBV19 to TRBJ1-3; a possible D gene is TRBD1 (5 bases). CDR3 length: 17 residues. Germline V CDR1 and CDR2: LNHDA, SQIVND (reference sequence). The V end was cut by 5 bases, the J end by 2 bases, with 19 bases between. The sequenced part of the CDR3 DNA is TGTGCCAGTAGTTCACCAGGGAGGCTAGCGCCTGGAAACACC. It is translated as CASSSPGRLAPGNT. From start to end, the CDR3 is CASSSPGRLAPGNTIYF.

Concerning this clone itself: The read is 3 residues too short to cover the CDR3 end, so that end is filled in from the germline J gene. The gene calls are TRBV10-2 and TRBJ2-4; the D gene is possibly TRBD1 (6 bases). The germline V gene has CDR1 WSHSY and CDR2 SAAADI. There are 15 residues in the CDR3. The CDR3 bases that were read are TGCGCCAGCAGCCATCCGTGGCAGGGGATCTATGGT. The encoded protein is CASSHPWQGIYG. The whole CDR3 is CASSHPWQGIYGQYF.

A word on this clone: Read coverage stops 3 residues before the CDR3 terminus; the germline J gene supplies the remainder. This chain joins TRBV30 and TRBJ2-7; TRBD2 matches at 8 bases. The CDR3 runs 12 residues. J was trimmed by 2 bases and V by 6 bases; bases with no gene match: 3. Germline V lookup: CDR1 GTSNPN, CDR2 SVGIG (reference sequence). The CDR3 here is CACSGTPYEQYF. The covered CDR3 bases are TGTGCCTGTAGCGGGACCCCCTACGAG.